Included here is one TCR beta chain sequence, with context. Its specificity is unknown. The data are from a study of T cell responses to AZD1222 COVID-19 vaccine. Study-level points and caveats: The CD4 TCRs associated with vaccination extended across spike and predominated at 160-218 and 743-854. Clonal diversity was possibly underestimated; the donors were predominantly white British and more often female.

Clones were read by immunoSEQ multiplex PCR, and TCRdb kept only the in-frame ones, dropping some. The table shows roughly 120,000 clones, with less than 90% occurring only once. Germline CDR1 GTSNPN, CDR2 SVGIG (reference sequence). Trimming cost V 0 bases and J 0 bases, with 6 bases left between them. CDR3 length: 13 amino acids. This specimen consisted of peripheral blood, obtained on day 0 of AZD1222 vaccination. The receptor's source is an adult in good health. J is TRBJ2-7 and V is TRBV30; D gene uncertain. CDR3 sequence reads: CAWSVGFSYEQYF. The CDR3 region has the DNA TGTGCCTGGAGTGTAGGATTCTCCTACGAGCAGTACTTC.